One T cell receptor (beta chain) is described in this entry. Its antigen is unidentified. The sample belongs to a study of T cell repertoires in aging, cancer and after chemotherapy. On the study more broadly: Donor ages fell into six groups from 30 or younger up to 70 or older. Points from the study as a whole: No conclusions about immunological memory after chemotherapy can be drawn from the repertoire data. Rebound thymic output was suggested by rising median generation probability during chemotherapy in each cancer cohort.

Rearranged V-D-J TRB sequences were amplified with a mixed TRB-A/B primer pool. Via MiXCR, TCRdb re-called the multiplex PCR reads, giving one row per CDR3 protein. Here the sample spans about 4,800 distinct CDR3 sequences, 25% to 30% being singletons. Amplification of TCR beta used genomic DNA extracted from peripheral blood. The V and J ends lost 3 bases and 7 bases, in that order; junction bases with no gene match: 3. The CDR3 length is 14 residues. Germline V gene data show CDR1 as KGHDR and CDR2 as SFDVKD. The receptor comes from a human donor in good health. The chain carries TRBV24-1 and TRBJ1-4; 8 positions agree with TRBD1. Sequenced sample: blood. The CDR3 nucleotides read TGTGCCACCAGTGATGGACAGGGAGGTGAAAAACTGTTTTTT. This gives the protein CATSDGQGGEKLFF.